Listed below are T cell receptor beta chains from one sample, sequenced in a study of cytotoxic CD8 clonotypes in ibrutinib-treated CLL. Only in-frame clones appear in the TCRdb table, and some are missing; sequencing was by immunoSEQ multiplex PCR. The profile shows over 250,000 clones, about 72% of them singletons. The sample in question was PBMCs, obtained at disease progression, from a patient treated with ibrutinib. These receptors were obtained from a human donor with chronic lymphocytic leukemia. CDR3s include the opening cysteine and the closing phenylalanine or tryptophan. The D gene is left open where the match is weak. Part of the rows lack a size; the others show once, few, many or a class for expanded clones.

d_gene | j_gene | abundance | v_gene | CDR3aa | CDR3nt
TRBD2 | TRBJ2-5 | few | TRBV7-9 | CASSPGGGPETQYF | TGTGCCAGCAGCCCCGGGGGGGGGCCTGAGACCCAGTACTTC
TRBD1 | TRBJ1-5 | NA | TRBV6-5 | CASSYRTGSNQPQHF | TGTGCCAGCAGTTACCGGACAGGAAGCAATCAGCCCCAGCATTTT
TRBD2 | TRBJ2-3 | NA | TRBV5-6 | CASSLWTSGRTDTQYF | TGTGCCAGCAGCTTGTGGACTAGCGGGCGCACAGATACGCAGTATTTT
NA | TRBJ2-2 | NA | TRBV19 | CASRTRHTGELFF | TGTGCCAGTAGAACCAGGCACACCGGGGAGCTGTTTTTT
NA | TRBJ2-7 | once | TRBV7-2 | CASSLAPPPITYEQYF | TGTGCCAGCAGCTTAGCTCCACCTCCCATTACCTACGAGCAGTACTTC
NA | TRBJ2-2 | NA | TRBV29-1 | CSAQAGELFF | TGCAGCGCCCAGGCGGGGGAGCTGTTTTTT
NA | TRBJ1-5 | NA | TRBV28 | CASENRLKRGSQHF | TGTGCCAGCGAAAATAGGTTGAAAAGGGGGTCCCAGCATTTT
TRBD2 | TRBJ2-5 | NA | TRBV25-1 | CASSEYRGGSETQYF | TGTGCCAGCAGTGAATATCGGGGCGGGAGTGAGACCCAGTACTTC
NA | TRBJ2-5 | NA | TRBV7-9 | CASSFYGEGETQYF | TGTGCCAGCAGCTTTTATGGGGAAGGGGAGACCCAGTACTTC
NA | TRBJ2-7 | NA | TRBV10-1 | CASSEKMVEQYF | TGCGCCAGCAGTGAGAAAATGGTCGAGCAGTACTTC
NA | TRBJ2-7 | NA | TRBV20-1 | CSASWGYEQYF | TGCAGTGCTAGCTGGGGTTACGAGCAGTACTTC
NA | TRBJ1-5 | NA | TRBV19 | CASSGPIGSNQPQHF | TGTGCCAGTTCGGGACCGATTGGGAGCAATCAGCCCCAGCATTTT
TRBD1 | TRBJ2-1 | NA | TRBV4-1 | CASSQDRGQDYNEQFF | TGCGCCAGCAGCCAAGATCGGGGACAGGATTACAATGAGCAGTTCTTC
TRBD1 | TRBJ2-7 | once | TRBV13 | CASSLGQTTYEQYF | TGTGCCAGCAGCTTGGGACAGACTACCTACGAGCAGTACTTC
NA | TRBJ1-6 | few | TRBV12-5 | CASGLSNPNSPLHF | TGTGCTAGTGGTTTGTCTAACCCTAATTCACCCCTCCACTTT
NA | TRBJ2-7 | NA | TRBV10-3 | CAISEQGIHEQYF | TGTGCCATCAGTGAACAGGGTATCCACGAGCAGTACTTC
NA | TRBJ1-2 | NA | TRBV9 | CASSPGAGAAYGYTF | TGTGCCAGCAGCCCCGGGGCGGGGGCTGCCTATGGCTACACCTTC
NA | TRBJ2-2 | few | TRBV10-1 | CASSAGVTGELFF | TGCGCCAGCAGTGCAGGCGTCACCGGGGAGCTGTTTTTT
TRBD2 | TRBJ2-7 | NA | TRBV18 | CASSPTSGGVNEQYF | TGTGCCAGCTCACCAACTAGCGGGGGGGTTAACGAGCAGTACTTC
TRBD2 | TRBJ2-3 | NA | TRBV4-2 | CASSYKGTSGGGSTDTQYF | TGTGCCAGCAGCTACAAGGGGACTAGCGGGGGGGGTAGCACAGATACGCAGTATTTT
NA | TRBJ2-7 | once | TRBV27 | CASSLTGSRSEQYF | TGTGCCAGCAGTTTAACAGGGTCCAGGTCCGAGCAGTACTTC
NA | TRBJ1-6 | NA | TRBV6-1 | CASSELHTTPLHF | TGTGCCAGCAGTGAATTGCACACCACACCCCTCCACTTT
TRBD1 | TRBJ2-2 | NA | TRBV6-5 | CASSYQGAGELFF | TGTGCCAGCAGTTACCAGGGGGCCGGGGAGCTGTTTTTT
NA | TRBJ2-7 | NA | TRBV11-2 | CASSLGSTYEQYF | TGTGCCAGCAGCTTAGGAAGCACCTACGAGCAGTACTTC
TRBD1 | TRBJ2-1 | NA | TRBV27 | CASSFRGTGIYNEQFF | TGTGCCAGCAGTTTTAGAGGGACAGGAATTTACAATGAGCAGTTCTTC
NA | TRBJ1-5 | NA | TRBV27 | CASSPQANEPQHF | TGTGCCAGCAGTCCCCAGGCAAATGAGCCCCAGCATTTT
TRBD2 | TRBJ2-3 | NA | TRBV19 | CASSIGGLGPDTQYF | TGTGCCAGTAGTATAGGAGGACTAGGGCCAGATACGCAGTATTTT
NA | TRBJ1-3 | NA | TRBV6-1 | CASSESNQLGNTIYF | TGTGCCAGCAGTGAATCGAACCAACTCGGAAACACCATATATTTT
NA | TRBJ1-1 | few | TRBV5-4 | CASSRARGGNTEAFF | TGTGCCAGCAGCCGAGCGCGGGGTGGGAACACTGAAGCTTTCTTT